This entry lists 6 T cell receptor beta chains sequenced from one sample in a study of blood T cell repertoires in COVID-19 (dated by TCRdb to about 2020). Library preparation used the immunoSEQ multiplex PCR assay. TCRdb retrieved this table from immuneACCESS and kept in-frame rearrangements only. Not all clones are present; in checked studies, unresolved V genes account for under half, and no reason is known for the remainder. The table for this sample lists under 250,000 clones; about 85% of them were counted only once. The ten biggest clones cover approximately 8.7% of the sample. Sequencing was done on a sample of peripheral blood. The receptors were sampled from an elderly woman with acute or convalescent COVID-19.

The chain carries TRBV4-1 and TRBJ1-5; D remains ambiguous. CDR1 and CDR2 from the germline V gene are MGHRA and YSYEKL. CDR3 length: 14 residues. Trimming pared 0 bases from V and 10 bases from J, leaving 13 bases between. The CDR3, as DNA: TGCGCCAGCAGCCAAGAGAGGTTGAGTAGCCCCCAGCATTTT. Protein product: CASSQERLSSPQHF.

The V call is TRBV7-2, the J call TRBJ2-3, with 12 bases lining up with TRBD1. The CDR3 has 16 residues. V was pared by 4 bases and J by 5 bases, with 7 bases of the junction left unmatched. Germline CDR1 SGHTA, CDR2 FQGNSA. CDR3 region: CASSSQGQGAGDTQYF. The CDR3 DNA reads as TGTGCCAGCAGCTCCCAGGGACAGGGGGCTGGAGATACGCAGTATTTT.

The CDR3 region has the DNA TGTGCCACCAGCAGGGGACTAGCGGGGGGTCGGAGCTCCTACAATGAGCAGTTCTTC. The encoded protein is CATSRGLAGGRSSYNEQFF. V usage is TRBV15 and J usage is TRBJ2-1, with 15 bases identical to TRBD2. Unmatched junction bases numbered 6, after V lost 3 bases and J lost 0 bases. CDR3 length: 19 amino acids. Per the germline V gene, CDR1 is LNHNV and CDR2 is YYDKDF (reference sequence). Full variable domain (missing parts from reference TRBV15 and TRBJ2-1): DAMVIQNPRYQVTQFGKPVTLSCSQTLNHNVMYWYQQKSSQAPKLLFHYYDKDFNNEADTPDNFQSRRPNTSFCFLDIRSPGLGDTAMYLCATSRGLAGGRSSYNEQFFGPGTRLTVL.

The chain's CDR3 is CAWRQASVSYEQYF. As DNA, the CDR3 is TGTGCCTGGAGGCAGGCGTCAGTCTCCTACGAGCAGTACTTC. The chain links TRBV30 to TRBJ2-7; D unresolved. Trimming took 3 bases from V and 0 from J, leaving 12 bases between them. CDR1 is GTSNPN, CDR2 SVGIG, per germline (reference sequence). CDR3 size: 14 residues.

The chain joins TRBV7-3 to TRBJ2-7, with 7 bases fitting TRBD2. In germline, CDR1 is SGHTA, CDR2 FQGTGA. V lost 5 bases, J lost 3 bases, and 10 bases stayed unmatched. This CDR3 region has 15 residues. The CDR3, as DNA: TGTGCCAGCAGCCAGGGCCTAGCGGAAGTCTACGAGCAGTACTTC. It is translated as CASSQGLAEVYEQYF.

This chain links TRBV5-4 with TRBJ1-2; 8 bases are a match to TRBD1. The V segment lost 4 bases and the J segment 4 bases; nucleotides outside the gene matches: 9. Germline CDR1 is SGHNT and CDR2 is YYREEE (reference sequence). The CDR3 contains 15 residues. CDR3 DNA: TGTGCCAGCAGCATATCAGGGGGCCGGATCTATGGCTACACCTTC. It specifies CASSISGGRIYGYTF.